This T cell receptor (beta chain) was sequenced in a study of blood T cell repertoires in COVID-19 (TCRdb year 2020). Regarding the complete study: Samples from collaborators originated in the United States, Italy and Spain and spanned both the acute and convalescent phases of COVID-19. Subjects who had been exposed to COVID-19, were actively infected with it, or had recovered from it provided the deeply sampled blood TCRbeta repertoires that made up the dataset. A freely available public database, intended as a resource for researchers studying the immune response to SARS-CoV-2, is where the repertoires were released. The material from the prospective study consisted of cDNA or gDNA derived from T cells, B-cell-depleted T cells, or PBMCs. Nearly every sample came with metadata listing a de-identified subject ID, COVID-19 status, age in years and sex. Samples came from the ongoing ImmuneRACE study (first 160 participants) plus 1,254 subjects from 6 global collaborators. Where available, HLA class I and class II types were taken from metadata supplied by the sample provider and were not determined by assay-based typing.

Here is what the overall study found, with its caveats: The amount of clinical and demographic metadata varied by source and participant and was provided uncurated.

TCRbeta CDR3 regions were amplified from genomic DNA by means of the immunoSEQ Assay, a bias-controlled multiplex PCR. On the study's bioinformatics: Within the assay, amplification of reference gene primers was used to estimate how many nucleated cells each sample contained. To quantify the absolute abundance of each unique TCRbeta CDR3 rearrangement, sequence reads were collapsed and filtered. For each sample, productive Simpson clonality was calculated by taking the square root of Simpson's diversity index across productive rearrangements. In its TCRdb copy, this immuneACCESS table keeps in-frame sequences only and misses some clones. Where compared with another copy, unresolved V genes explain less than half of these, and the others have no known cause. That table furnishes V, J and clone size, whereas the DNA furnished D and trimming. In all, the sample holds 140,000 to 150,000 clones, and roughly 84% of those were seen once. Of the sample, approximately 10% falls within the top ten clones.

Concerning this clone: Its antigen remains undetermined. No base-level quality is on record; no much larger clone is a single base apart.

V ends up 2 bases short and J 6 bases short, with an unmatched junction base count of 9. CDR1 MNHEY and CDR2 SVGEGT are derived from the germline V gene. The CDR3 has 16 amino acids, counting the end cysteine and phenylalanine. Only CDR3 DNA is held: 48 bases, read in frame from base 1. The collaborating institutions used their own protocols to collect whole blood in K2EDTA tubes. For TCRbeta analysis, collaborators shipped samples in one of three forms: frozen whole blood, isolated PBMCs, or DNA extracted from either of those sample types. Sequencing input: peripheral blood. This clonotype was sampled from a man aged 55 to 70 with active or convalescent COVID-19. Here the chain combines TRBV6-2 or TRBV6-3 and TRBJ2-1, with TRBD1 identical over 8 junction bases. The CDR3: CASSYPGQGPRNEQFF. The bases are TGTGCCAGCAGTTACCCCGGACAGGGCCCACGCAATGAGCAGTTCTTC.